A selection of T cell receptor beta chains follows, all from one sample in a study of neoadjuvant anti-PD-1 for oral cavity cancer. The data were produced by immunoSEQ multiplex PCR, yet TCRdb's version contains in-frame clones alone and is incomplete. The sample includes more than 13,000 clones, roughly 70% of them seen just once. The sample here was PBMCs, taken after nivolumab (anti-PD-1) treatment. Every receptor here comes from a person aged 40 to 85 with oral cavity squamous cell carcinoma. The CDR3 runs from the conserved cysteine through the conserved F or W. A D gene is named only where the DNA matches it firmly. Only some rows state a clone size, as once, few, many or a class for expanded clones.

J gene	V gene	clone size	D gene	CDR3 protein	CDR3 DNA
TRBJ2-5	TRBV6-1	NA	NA	CASSEAGSGIQETQYF	TGTGCCAGCAGTGAAGCTGGCAGCGGAATCCAAGAGACCCAGTACTTC
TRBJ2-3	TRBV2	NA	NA	CASSEIGTLGAWTDTQYF	TGTGCCAGCAGTGAAATTGGCACATTGGGGGCCTGGACAGATACGCAGTATTTT
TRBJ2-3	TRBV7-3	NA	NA	CASSLTGPDTQYF	TGTGCCAGCAGCTTAACGGGTCCAGATACGCAGTATTTT
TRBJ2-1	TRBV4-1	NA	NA	CASSLRLSSYNEQFF	TGCGCCAGCAGCCTCCGACTAAGCTCCTACAATGAGCAGTTCTTC
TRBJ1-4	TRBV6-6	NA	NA	CASKAPSGDEKLFF	TGTGCCAGCAAGGCCCCATCAGGGGATGAAAAACTGTTTTTT
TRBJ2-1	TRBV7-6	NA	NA	CASSLYPWSANEQFF	TGTGCCAGCAGCTTATACCCTTGGTCGGCGAATGAGCAGTTCTTC
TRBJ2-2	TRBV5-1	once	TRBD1	CASRPSWTGGTGELFF	TGCGCCAGCCGCCCCTCCTGGACAGGGGGCACCGGGGAGCTGTTTTTT
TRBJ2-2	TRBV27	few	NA	CASSFTDTGELFF	TGTGCCAGCAGTTTTACGGACACCGGGGAGCTGTTTTTT
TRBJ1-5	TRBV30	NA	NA	CAWSGEVRQPQHF	TGTGCCTGGAGCGGGGAGGTCCGCCAGCCCCAGCATTTT
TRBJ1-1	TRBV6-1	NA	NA	CASSPGENTEAFF	TGTGCCAGCTCCCCGGGGGAGAACACTGAAGCTTTCTTT
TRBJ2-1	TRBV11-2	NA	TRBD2	CASSSPSGRKKFF	TGTGCCAGCAGCAGCCCTAGCGGGAGGAAAAAGTTCTTC
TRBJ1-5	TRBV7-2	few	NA	CASSFQGTGNQPQHF	TGTGCCAGCAGCTTCCAGGGCACCGGCAATCAGCCCCAGCATTTT
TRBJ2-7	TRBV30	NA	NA	CAWNPGTGSHEQYF	TGTGCCTGGAATCCCGGGACGGGGTCCCACGAGCAGTACTTC
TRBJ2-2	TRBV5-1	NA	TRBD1	CASSRQGAAGNTGELFF	TGCGCCAGCAGTCGACAGGGGGCGGCGGGAAACACCGGGGAGCTGTTTTTT
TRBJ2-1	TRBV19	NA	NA	CASSIDNGAGNEQFF	TGTGCCAGTAGTATAGATAATGGGGCCGGCAATGAGCAGTTCTTC
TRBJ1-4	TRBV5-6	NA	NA	CASSLGPREEKLFF	TGTGCCAGCAGCTTGGGACCCCGTGAGGAAAAACTGTTTTTT
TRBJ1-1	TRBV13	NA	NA	CASSSTPGDYTEAFF	TGTGCCAGCAGCTCAACCCCCGGGGACTACACTGAAGCTTTCTTT
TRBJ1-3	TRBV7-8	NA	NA	CASSLRSSGNTIYF	TGTGCCAGCAGCTTACGCAGCTCTGGAAACACCATATATTTT
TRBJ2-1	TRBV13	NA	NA	CASSLGILDRQGNEQFF	TGTGCCAGCAGCTTAGGGATTTTGGACAGACAAGGGAATGAGCAGTTCTTC
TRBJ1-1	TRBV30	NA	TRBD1	CAWTLDRRTEAFF	TGTGCCTGGACCCTGGACAGGAGGACTGAAGCTTTCTTT
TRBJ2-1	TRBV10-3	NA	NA	CAISESPGNYNEQFF	TGTGCCATCAGTGAATCTCCGGGAAACTACAATGAGCAGTTCTTC
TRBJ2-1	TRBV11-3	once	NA	CASSSGDNEQFF	TGTGCCAGCAGCTCGGGGGACAATGAGCAGTTCTTC
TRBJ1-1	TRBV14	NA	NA	CASSYLTGMNTEAFF	TGTGCCAGCAGCTACCTAACAGGGATGAACACTGAAGCTTTCTTT
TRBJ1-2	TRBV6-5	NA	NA	CASRPGKGYGYTF	TGTGCCAGCAGGCCGGGGAAAGGGTATGGCTACACCTTC
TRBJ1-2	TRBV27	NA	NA	CASKAQGIYGYTF	TGTGCCAGCAAAGCCCAGGGGATCTATGGCTACACCTTC
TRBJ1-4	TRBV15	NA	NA	CATSRDAGVGEKLFF	TGTGCCACCAGCAGAGATGCCGGGGTGGGAGAAAAACTGTTTTTT
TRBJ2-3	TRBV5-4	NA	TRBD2	CASKRTSGGIGTDTQYF	TGTGCCAGCAAGAGGACTAGCGGGGGCATAGGCACAGATACGCAGTATTTT
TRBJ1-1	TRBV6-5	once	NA	CASSYQGQRMNTEAFF	TGTGCCAGCAGTTACCAAGGACAAAGGATGAACACTGAAGCTTTCTTT
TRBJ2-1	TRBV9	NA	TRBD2	CASSAGLAAEQFF	TGTGCCAGCAGCGCGGGACTAGCGGCTGAGCAGTTCTTC
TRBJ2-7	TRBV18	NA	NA	CASSPTRAYEQYF	TGTGCCAGCTCACCAACCAGAGCCTACGAGCAGTACTTC
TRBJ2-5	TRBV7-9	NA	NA	CASSENKFSGKPETQYF	TGTGCCAGCAGCGAGAATAAGTTCTCCGGAAAACCGGAGACCCAGTACTTC
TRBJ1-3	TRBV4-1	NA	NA	CASSALSRGNTIYF	TGCGCCAGCAGCGCCCTGTCGAGGGGAAACACCATATATTTT
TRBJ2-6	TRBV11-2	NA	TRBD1	CASSITGAGANVLTF	TGTGCCAGCAGCATTACAGGGGCCGGGGCCAACGTCCTGACTTTC
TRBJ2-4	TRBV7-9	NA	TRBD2	CASSLGHGGAGNIQYF	TGTGCCAGCAGCTTGGGACACGGGGGGGCCGGAAACATTCAGTACTTC
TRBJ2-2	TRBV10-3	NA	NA	CAISPTRFAFTGELFF	TGTGCCATCAGTCCTACTAGGTTCGCTTTCACCGGGGAGCTGTTTTTT
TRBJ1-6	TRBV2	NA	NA	CASRSTYGSPLHF	TGTGCCAGCAGGTCTACATACGGTTCACCCCTCCACTTT
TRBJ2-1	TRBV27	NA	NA	CASSRSSGTNEQFF	TGTGCCAGCAGCCGAAGTTCAGGGACCAATGAGCAGTTCTTC
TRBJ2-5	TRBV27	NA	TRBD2	CASRDSGNQETQYF	TGTGCCAGCAGGGATAGCGGGAACCAAGAGACCCAGTACTTC
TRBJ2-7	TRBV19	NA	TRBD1	CASSATGGSAEQYF	TGTGCCAGTAGTGCGACAGGGGGTTCCGCCGAGCAGTACTTC
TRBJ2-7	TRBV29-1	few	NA	CSVRSGFPYEQYF	TGCAGCGTGCGATCAGGATTTCCCTACGAGCAGTACTTC
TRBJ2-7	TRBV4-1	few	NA	CASSRTGSEQYF	TGCGCCAGCAGCCGCACAGGGTCCGAGCAGTACTTC
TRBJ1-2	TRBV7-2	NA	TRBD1	CASSTRDSLTNYGYTF	TGTGCCAGCAGCACCCGGGACAGCCTAACTAACTATGGCTACACCTTC
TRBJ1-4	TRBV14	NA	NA	CASSPYLEEKLFF	TGTGCCAGCAGCCCTTACCTGGAGGAAAAACTGTTTTTT
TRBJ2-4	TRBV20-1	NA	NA	CSAKWDIQYF	TGCAGTGCCAAGTGGGACATTCAGTACTTC
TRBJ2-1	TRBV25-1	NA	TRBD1	CASSEGQGGGNEQFF	TGTGCCAGCAGTGAAGGACAGGGTGGTGGCAATGAGCAGTTCTTC
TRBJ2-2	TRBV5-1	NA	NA	CASSLVGQGGVTGELFF	TGCGCCAGCAGCTTGGTCGGCCAGGGGGGTGTCACCGGGGAGCTGTTTTTT
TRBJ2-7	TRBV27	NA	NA	CASSFAGTSGASYEQYF	TGTGCCAGCTCCTTTGCGGGGACAAGCGGGGCCTCCTACGAGCAGTACTTC
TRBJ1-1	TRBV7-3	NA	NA	CASRRDSLGGTEAFF	TGTGCCAGCAGACGAGACAGTCTCGGAGGCACTGAAGCTTTCTTT
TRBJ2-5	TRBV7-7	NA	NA	CASSLAGQGQETQYF	TGTGCTAGCAGCTTAGCGGGACAGGGACAAGAGACCCAGTACTTC
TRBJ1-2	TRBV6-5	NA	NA	CASSFRWGGYTF	TGTGCCAGCAGCTTCAGGTGGGGTGGCTACACCTTC
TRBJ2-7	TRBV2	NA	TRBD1	CASTWDRDHEQYF	TGTGCCAGCACCTGGGACAGGGACCACGAGCAGTACTTC
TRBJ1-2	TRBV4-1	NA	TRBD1	CASSQGGGTGLNYGYTF	TGCGCCAGCAGCCAAGGGGGAGGGACAGGCCTTAACTATGGCTACACCTTC